This T cell receptor (beta chain) was sequenced in a study of long-term antiretroviral therapy in people with HIV. Broader study findings: Upon ART, diversity increased but remained lower than transplant donor controls.

The CDR3 is 14 residues long. Germline CDR1 and CDR2: SGHTA and FQGTGA. The V and J ends lost 5 bases and 2 bases respectively, with 13 bases between them. Samples were assayed with immunoSEQ v3.0 at survey level. Here immunoSEQ multiplex PCR was the method, and the copy in TCRdb shows in-frame clones only, minus some. The table records about 34,000 clones, about 93% of them present only once. On this clone itself: Its antigen is unknown.

The receptor comes from a woman in her forties or fifties with HIV. The chain joins TRBV7-3 to TRBJ2-7; D might be TRBD1 (6 bases). Material: unsorted PBMCs, obtained around 5.4 years after starting antiretroviral therapy. The CDR3 reads CASSPQAGAYEQYF. CDR3 in DNA: TGTGCCAGCAGCCCCCAGGCAGGGGCCTACGAGCAGTACTTC. Complete variable domain (other parts from reference TRBV7-3 and TRBJ2-7): GAGVSQTPSNKVTEKGKYVELRCDPISGHTALYWYRQSLGQGPEFLIYFQGTGAADDSGLPNDRFFAVRPEGSVSTLKIQRTERGDSAVYLCASSPQAGAYEQYFGPGTRLTVT.